This T cell receptor beta chain is drawn from a study of blood T cell repertoires in COVID-19. Study details: The United States, Italy and Spain provided the acute and convalescent COVID-19 samples. T cells, B-cell-depleted T cells, or PBMCs provided the cDNA or gDNA that served as material.

The authors' processing: Using reference gene primer amplification, nucleated cell counts were estimated. Assay: immunoSEQ multiplex PCR; the TCRdb copy retains only in-frame clones and omits some. That table furnishes V, J and clone size, whereas the DNA furnished D and trimming. The profile shows about 77,000 clones, about 91% of them singletons. The germline V gene has CDR1 SGHRS and CDR2 YFSETQ. Losses at the gene ends were 4 bases for V and 8 bases for J; bases not matched to a gene: 10. This CDR3 is built from 14 residues. Sequencing was performed on peripheral blood. The chain couples TRBV5-1 to TRBJ2-3, with 7 bases aligning to TRBD2. This receptor was taken from a woman at least 80 years old with acute or convalescent COVID-19. In DNA, the CDR3 is TGCGCCAGCAGCCCCGGACTAGGGGAGGGTACGCAGTATTTT. Its translation is CASSPGLGEGTQYF.